These 3 T cell receptor beta chains share one sample of origin, sequenced in a study of shared clonotypes between healthy human individuals. It was CD45RO-negative cells, positively selected for CCR7, that made up naive CD8 cells, with terminally differentiated effector memory CD45RA+ cells excluded. Sequencing was performed with immunoSEQ multiplex PCR; in TCRdb, only in-frame clones are kept and a portion is missing. The sample holds roughly 2.1 million clones, 85% to 95% seen once. The specimen was naive CD8+ T cells from PBMCs. Receptor source: a man younger than 30 in good health. Some clones in this sample may be carry-over from other donors' samples.

The chain links TRBV27 to TRBJ2-1; 9 bases match TRBD2. J gave up 1 base and V 1 base, and 14 bases lay outside the gene matches. This CDR3 has 20 amino acids. Germline V CDR1 and CDR2: MNHEY, SMNVEV (reference sequence). The CDR3 is CASSLLVAGGPGGSYNEQFF. The CDR3 DNA sequence: TGTGCCAGCAGTTTATTGGTGGCGGGAGGGCCAGGTGGGTCCTACAATGAGCAGTTCTTC.

J is TRBJ1-4 and V is TRBV13; 7 bases are shared with TRBD1. The germline V gene has CDR1 PRHDT and CDR2 FYEKMQ (reference sequence). The ends lost 6 bases at V and 8 bases at J; junction bases unmatched: 12. This CDR3 contains 15 residues. CDR3 residues: CASSSITGVKEKLFF. The CDR3 DNA follows: TGTGCCAGCAGTTCGATCACAGGGGTGAAGGAAAAACTGTTTTTT.

The chain uses TRBV5-1 and TRBJ2-5; weak D call: TRBD1 (5 bases). This CDR3 spans 15 amino acids. Germline CDR1 is SGHRS and CDR2 is YFSETQ. Trimming pared 0 bases from V and 0 bases from J, leaving 9 bases between. The chain's CDR3 is CASSLEGNHQETQYF. The DNA of the CDR3 is TGCGCCAGCAGCTTGGAGGGGAACCACCAAGAGACCCAGTACTTC.